The clone carrying this T cell receptor (beta chain) was detected a few times. J lost 4 bases, V lost 1 base, and 11 bases had no gene match. The CDR3 runs to 17 residues. Germline loops: CDR1 LGHNT, CDR2 FRNRAP. This entry belongs to a study of blood T cell repertoires in COVID-19. Turning to the study itself: Nucleic acid was either cDNA or gDNA, and it came from T cells, B-cell-depleted T cells, or PBMCs.

Under the authors' procedure: Estimates of nucleated cell counts were drawn from the amplification of reference gene primers. The protocol was immunoSEQ multiplex PCR, while the TCRdb copy is restricted to in-frame clones and leaves out a portion. D and trimming were read from the DNA, whereas the V and J calls and clone size are those reported in that table. The data hold about 200,000 clones, with roughly 81% observed a single time. The sample was peripheral blood. The sequence was obtained from a woman over 75 with acute or convalescent COVID-19. This chain joins TRBV12-5 and TRBJ2-5; 8 nucleotides agree with TRBD2. CDR3 DNA sequence: TGTGCTAGTGGTTTGGGACTAGCGCAGGGTGGTCTAGAGACCCAGTACTTC. Translating it yields CASGLGLAQGGLETQYF.